The subject of this entry is one TCR beta chain. Its antigen is undetermined. The CDR3 runs 15 residues. V lost 4 bases and J lost 6; bases outside the gene matches: 12. The germline V gene encodes CDR1 SGHRS and CDR2 YFSETQ. TCRdb keeps only in-frame clones here, not all; method: immunoSEQ multiplex PCR. The table includes about 76,000 clones, around nine tenths detected once. The record originates from a study of OX40 agonist ivuxolimab in advanced cancers. Overall study: Dose-escalation patients suffered from hepatocellular carcinoma, melanoma, renal cell or head and neck cancer. Points from the study as a whole: At 0.1 to 3.0 mg/kg, CD4+ and CD8+ blood T cells expanded clonally by week 6.

Samples were taken at baseline and on day 1 of cycles 4 and 7. The TCR was taken from an adult with an advanced solid tumor such as melanoma, head and neck, liver or kidney cancer. The chain has TRBV5-1 and TRBJ1-2; TRBD1 agrees at 7 bases. The sample was CD4+ or CD8+ T cells sorted from blood, taken in a trial of the OX40 agonist ivuxolimab. CDR3 protein: CASSPTRQGLDGYTF. The DNA for the CDR3 is TGCGCCAGCAGCCCAACCCGACAGGGATTAGATGGCTACACCTTC.